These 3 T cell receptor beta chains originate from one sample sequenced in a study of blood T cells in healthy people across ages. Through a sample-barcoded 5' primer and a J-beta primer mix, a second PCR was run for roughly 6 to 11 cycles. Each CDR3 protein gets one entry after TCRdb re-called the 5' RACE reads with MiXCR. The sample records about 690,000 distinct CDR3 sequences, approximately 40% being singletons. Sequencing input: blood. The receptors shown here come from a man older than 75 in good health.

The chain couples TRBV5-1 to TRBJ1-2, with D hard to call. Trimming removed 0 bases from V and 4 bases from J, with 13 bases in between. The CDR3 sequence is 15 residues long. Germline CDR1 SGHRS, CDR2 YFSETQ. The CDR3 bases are TGCGCCAGCAGCTTGGACGACTATGGCGGCTATGGCTACACCTTC. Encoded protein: CASSLDDYGGYGYTF.

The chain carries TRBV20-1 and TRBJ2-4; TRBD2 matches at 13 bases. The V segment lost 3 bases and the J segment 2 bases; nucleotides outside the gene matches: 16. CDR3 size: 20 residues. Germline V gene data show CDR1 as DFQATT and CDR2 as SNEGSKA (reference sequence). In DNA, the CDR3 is TGCAGTGCTAGTTCTGGACTAGCGGGAGTGACAATGGGGTCCAAAAACATTCAGTACTTC. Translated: CSASSGLAGVTMGSKNIQYF.

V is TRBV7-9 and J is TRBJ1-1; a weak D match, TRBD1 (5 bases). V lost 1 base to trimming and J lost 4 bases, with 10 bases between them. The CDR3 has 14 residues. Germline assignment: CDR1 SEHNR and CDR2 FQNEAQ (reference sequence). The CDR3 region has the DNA TGTGCCAGCAGCTTAGAAGGGGCTTTCACTGAAGCTTTCTTT. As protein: CASSLEGAFTEAFF.